The 20 T cell receptor beta chains listed next were all sequenced from one sample in a study of PD-L1 blockade in urothelial cancer. Data came from immunoSEQ multiplex PCR; TCRdb stores just in-frame clones and leaves some out. In the table there are roughly 62,000 clones, about 80% of which are singletons. The source material was PBMCs, sampled around atezolizumab (anti-PD-L1) treatment. The receptor set was obtained from a man between 65 and 85 years old with urothelial cancer.

This clone was detected only once. The rearrangement links TRBV7-9 to TRBJ2-3, with D tentatively TRBD1 (6 bases). This CDR3 region has 15 residues. Germline V CDR1 and CDR2: SEHNR, FQNEAQ (reference sequence). Trimming removed 1 base at V and 0 bases at J, with 8 bases between. CDR3 in DNA: TGTGCCAGCAGCTTAGGGGGGCTCAGCACAGATACGCAGTATTTT. Translation: CASSLGGLSTDTQYF. The whole variable domain, filled in from reference TRBV7-9 and TRBJ2-3, reads DTGVSQNPRHKITKRGQNVTFRCDPISEHNRLYWYRQTLGQGPEFLTYFQNEAQLEKSRLLSDRFSAERPKGSFSTLEIQRTEQGDSAMYLCASSLGGLSTDTQYFGPGTRLTVL.

The chain carries TRBV30 and TRBJ1-6; 7 bases are shared with TRBD1. With 5 bases clipped from V and 8 bases from J, the junction kept 9 bases outside the gene matches. The CDR3 runs to 14 residues. Germline assignment: CDR1 GTSNPN and CDR2 SVGIG (reference sequence). The CDR3 here is CAWSRGQGDSPLHF. The DNA for the CDR3 is TGTGCCTGGTCTCGGGGGCAGGGGGATTCACCCCTCCACTTT.

This rearrangement joins TRBV23-1 to TRBJ1-1; possible D gene TRBD1, 6 bases. TRBV23-1 is flagged as an ORF with uncertain function. Trimming shortened V by 5 bases and J by 4 bases, and 23 bases separated the two germline ends. The CDR3 consists of 17 residues. CDR3 amino acids: CASSVRGQGICGTEAFF. The CDR3 DNA sequence: TGCGCCAGCAGTGTGCGAGGGCAGGGGATTTGCGGCACTGAAGCTTTCTTT.

The chain has TRBV5-4 and TRBJ2-5, with 8 nucleotides matching TRBD2. The CDR3 is 13 residues long. J was trimmed by 5 bases and V by 3 bases; bases with no gene match: 3. Germline CDR1 SGHNT, CDR2 YYREEE (reference sequence). CDR3 sequence: CASSYTGGETQYF. For the CDR3, the DNA is TGTGCCAGCAGCTATACGGGGGGGGAGACCCAGTACTTC.

This chain links TRBV19 with TRBJ1-2; 7 bases line up with TRBD1. Germline V CDR1 and CDR2: LNHDA, SQIVND (reference sequence). The CDR3 consists of 18 residues. The V and J ends lost 4 bases and 4 bases, in that order; junction bases with no gene match: 18. CDR3 sequence: CASSTQSIPTGYFYGYTF. The CDR3, as DNA: TGTGCCAGTAGTACTCAAAGTATACCGACAGGGTACTTCTATGGCTACACCTTC.

The rearrangement joins TRBV5-8 to TRBJ2-7, with 11 nucleotides matching TRBD2. CDR1 SGHTS and CDR2 YDEGEE come from the germline V gene. The CDR3 runs 15 residues. With V trimmed by 6 bases and J by 2 bases, 7 bases remained unmatched. CDR3 sequence reads: CASTDGLAGAYEQYF. The CDR3 DNA reads TGTGCCAGCACCGATGGACTAGCGGGCGCCTACGAGCAGTACTTC.

V gene TRBV5-1 combines with J gene TRBJ2-1; 11 nucleotides match TRBD2. V shed 1 base and J 6 bases; nucleotides not matched to a gene: 6. The germline V gene encodes CDR1 SGHRS and CDR2 YFSETQ. The CDR3 runs 16 residues. CDR3 loop: CASSLSLAGGSNEQFF. The CDR3 nucleotides are TGCGCCAGCAGCTTGAGCCTAGCGGGAGGAAGCAATGAGCAGTTCTTC.

The CDR3 spells CASSQGGGRSGNEQFF. As DNA, the CDR3 is TGCGCCAGCAGCCAAGGTGGCGGGAGGTCGGGCAATGAGCAGTTCTTC. The V call is TRBV4-1, the J call TRBJ2-1; TRBD2 matches at 8 bases. This CDR3 is built from 16 residues. V was clipped by 1 base and J by 6 bases; unmatched bases: 8. Per the germline V gene, CDR1 is MGHRA and CDR2 is YSYEKL.

The chain carries TRBV19 and TRBJ2-5; TRBD1 agrees at 12 bases. V was pared by 5 bases and J by 7 bases, with 8 bases of the junction left unmatched. Germline V gives CDR1 LNHDA, CDR2 SQIVND (reference sequence). This CDR3 has 15 amino acids. CDR3 protein: CASSSGTGGRGTQYF. The CDR3 DNA reads TGTGCCAGTAGTTCCGGGACAGGGGGCCGAGGGACCCAGTACTTC.

This clone was seen a few times. The genes are TRBV7-6 and TRBJ2-7; 7 positions match TRBD2. Germline-derived CDR1 and CDR2 are SGHVS and FNYEAQ. V lost 4 bases, J lost 1 base, and 7 bases stayed unmatched. The CDR3 covers 15 residues. The CDR3 spells CASSSEAGISYEQYF. CDR3 DNA: TGTGCCAGCAGCTCAGAAGCGGGGATATCCTACGAGCAGTACTTC.

The rearrangement uses TRBV19 and TRBJ2-1; TRBD2 agrees at 8 bases. Germline trimming cut 8 bases from V and 3 bases from J; bases unmatched to any gene: 12. The CDR3 is made up of 16 amino acids. Germline V gene sequence: CDR1 LNHDA, CDR2 SQIVND (reference sequence). CDR3: CASSTPGTRGYNEQFF. The DNA of the CDR3 is TGTGCCAGTTCCACACCCGGGACTAGAGGCTACAATGAGCAGTTCTTC.

The chain carries TRBV27 and TRBJ1-4; TRBD1 aligns across 8 bases. V was clipped by 5 bases and J by 8 bases; unmatched bases: 4. The CDR3 covers 13 residues. Germline CDR1 MNHEY, CDR2 SMNVEV (reference sequence). The DNA of the CDR3 is TGTGCCAGCAGTGGACGGACAGGGGAAAAACTGTTTTTT. This encodes CASSGRTGEKLFF.

This sequence joins TRBV2 and TRBJ1-4; the match to TRBD1 covers 7 bases. The CDR3 length is 14 residues. V was pared by 2 bases and J by 10 bases, with 7 bases of the junction left unmatched. The germline V gene encodes CDR1 SNHLY and CDR2 FYNNEI. The CDR3 sequence: CASSETAGGGKLFF. In DNA form, the CDR3 reads TGTGCCAGCAGTGAAACGGCAGGGGGAGGAAAACTGTTTTTT.

The chain links TRBV7-9 to TRBJ2-2; tentatively, D is TRBD2 (6 bases). Per the germline V gene, CDR1 is SEHNR and CDR2 is FQNEAQ (reference sequence). V was cut by 5 bases and J by 1 base, with 11 bases left in between. The CDR3 is made up of 15 amino acids. CDR3 sequence: CASSQDYLNTGELFF. In nucleotides, the CDR3 is TGTGCCAGCAGCCAGGACTACCTGAACACCGGGGAGCTGTTTTTT.

This clone was seen a few times. The chain employs TRBV2 and TRBJ2-7; no firm D call. The CDR3 has 12 amino acids. Trimming pared 6 bases from V and 3 bases from J, leaving 9 bases between. CDR1 and CDR2 from the germline V gene are SNHLY and FYNNEI. The CDR3 protein is CASRPGGYEQYF. The CDR3 coding sequence is TGTGCCAGCAGACCGGGTGGCTACGAGCAGTACTTC.

The rearrangement joins TRBV4-2 to TRBJ2-1, with 10 bases identical to TRBD2. V was pared by 5 bases and J by 3 bases, with 7 bases of the junction left unmatched. Per germline, CDR1 LGHNA and CDR2 YNFKEQ. The CDR3 has 16 residues. Written as DNA, the CDR3 is TGTGCCAGCAGCTCGACGTTAGCGGGAGGCTACAATGAGCAGTTCTTC. Protein: CASSSTLAGGYNEQFF.

The chain uses TRBV7-8 and TRBJ1-2; 7 bases are shared with TRBD1. Germline trimming cut 5 bases from V and 6 bases from J; bases unmatched to any gene: 6. CDR1 and CDR2 from the germline V gene are SGHVS and FQNEAQ. The CDR3 is 13 amino acids. This CDR3 reads CASSQTGKHGYTF. The CDR3 DNA reads TGTGCCAGCAGCCAGACAGGGAAGCATGGCTACACCTTC.

The V gene is TRBV6-4, the J gene TRBJ2-2; no clear D. The CDR3 extends over 13 amino acids. V was cut by 3 bases and J by 4 bases, with 6 bases left in between. Germline lookup yields CDR1 MRHNA and CDR2 SNTAGT. This CDR3 is CASSERSTGELFF. In DNA, the CDR3 is TGTGCCAGCAGTGAGAGATCCACCGGGGAGCTGTTTTTT.

The chain employs TRBV2 and TRBJ2-7, with D unclear. Trimming took off 2 bases at V and 3 bases at J, with 5 bases between the two ends. This CDR3 comprises 12 residues. Germline lookup yields CDR1 SNHLY and CDR2 FYNNEI. CDR3 nucleotide sequence: TGTGCCAGCAGTGAATCCAACTACGAGCAGTACTTC. Encoded protein: CASSESNYEQYF. The full variable domain, its missing parts supplied by reference TRBV2 and TRBJ2-7, is EPEVTQTPSHQVTQMGQEVILRCVPISNHLYFYWYRQILGQKVEFLVSFYNNEISEKSEIFDDQFSVERPDGSNFTLKIRSTKLEDSAMYFCASSESNYEQYFGPGTRLTVT.

V gene TRBV11-2 combines with J gene TRBJ2-5; 12 bases are shared with TRBD2. The germline V gene has CDR1 SGHAT and CDR2 FQNNGV. Trimming cost V 5 bases and J 2 bases; bases outside gene matches: 3. This CDR3 comprises 15 residues. CDR3 loop: CASSPGTSGQETQYF. In DNA, the CDR3 is TGTGCCAGCAGCCCTGGGACTAGCGGGCAAGAGACCCAGTACTTC.